This TCR beta chain originates from a study of blood T cell repertoires in COVID-19. Overall study: Samples of COVID-19 (acute and convalescent) were obtained from the United States, Italy and Spain. PBMCs, B-cell-depleted T cells, or T cells provided the cDNA or gDNA that made up the material.

As processed by the authors: Scientists estimated how many nucleated cells there were by amplifying reference gene primers. Clones were read by immunoSEQ multiplex PCR, and TCRdb kept only the in-frame ones, dropping some. The V and J calls and clone size come from that table; D and trimming were worked out from the DNA. The repertoire holds about 54,000 clones, with 85% to 90% as singletons. Germline loops: CDR1 GTSNPN, CDR2 SVGIG (reference sequence). The length of the CDR3 is 15 residues. Trimming removed 2 bases at V and 3 bases at J, with 11 bases between. Material for sequencing was peripheral blood. This sequence originates from a middle-aged man with active COVID-19. V gene TRBV30 combines with J gene TRBJ1-6; D is perhaps TRBD1 (6 bases). Here the CDR3 reads CAWSPRTDYNSPLHF. The CDR3 DNA is TGTGCCTGGAGTCCGCGGACAGACTATAATTCACCCCTCCACTTT.